The clone carrying this T cell receptor (beta chain) was counted once. The ends were cut back, 0 bases at V and 3 bases at J, with 10 bases in the middle. The germline CDR1 and CDR2 sequences are SGHRS and YFSETQ. The CDR3 spans 14 residues. The data were taken from a study of blood T cell repertoires in COVID-19. Study processing details: Amplification with reference gene primers provided the estimates of nucleated cell counts. Sequencing used immunoSEQ multiplex PCR; TCRdb keeps in-frame clones, though not all of them. D and trimming were read from the DNA, whereas the V and J calls and clone size are those reported in that table. The sample holds roughly 68,000 clones; roughly 85% are singletons and the top ten take approximately 3.6%.

Sample: peripheral blood. The TCR sequence derives from a woman in her 50s with COVID-19, enrolled during active disease. V gene TRBV5-1 combines with J gene TRBJ2-7; TRBD2 might be the D (6 bases). The DNA of the CDR3 is TGCGCCAGCAGCTTGGAGGCGGGAAGCTACGAGCAGTACTTC. Translating it yields CASSLEAGSYEQYF.